The clone carrying this T cell receptor beta chain was picked up many times. V gave up 8 bases and J gave up 4 bases, with 15 bases separating them. This CDR3 spans 15 amino acids. This record comes from a study of blood T cells in healthy people across ages. Primers used in a second PCR of about 7 to 12 cycles were a sample-barcoded 5' primer and a J-beta primer mix. In TCRdb, the 5' RACE reads were re-called with MiXCR into one record per CDR3 protein. The data hold 900,000 to 950,000 distinct CDR3 sequences, with 25% to 35% observed a single time. The same data also contributed to another study, on T cells of mothers and their children.

The chain has TRBV12-3 or TRBV12-4 and TRBJ2-6, with unresolved D. The specimen sequenced was blood. The receptor was isolated from a woman between 35 and 50 years old in good health. The chain's CDR3 is CASAVSRSGANVLTF. The CDR3 nucleotides are TGTGCCAGCGCGGTGTCCCGGTCAGGGGCCAACGTCCTGACTTTC.